A single sample gave rise to the 6 T cell receptor beta chains below, sequenced in a study of identical twins. One entry per CDR3 protein, called by TCRdb with MiXCR from the 5' RACE reads. The sample holds under 1 million distinct CDR3 sequences, about 12% seen once. A further study also used this sample, focusing on yellow fever vaccine responses in identical twins.

Specimen: PBMCs. These receptors all come from a young woman in good health.

The sample holds many counts of this clonotype. This CDR3 is CASTPGRRNDYGYTF. The CDR3 DNA is TGTGCCAGCACCCCGGGACGGCGGAATGACTATGGCTACACCTTC. The gene calls are TRBV27 and TRBJ1-2, with D tentatively TRBD1 (5 bases). Germline V lookup: CDR1 MNHEY, CDR2 SMNVEV (reference sequence). The CDR3 length is 15 residues. The V end was cut by 7 bases, the J end by 3 bases, with 18 bases between.

This clonotype came up a few times. The chain joins TRBV11-2 to TRBJ2-7; unclear D gene. Trimming took off 5 bases at V and 3 bases at J, with 17 bases between the two ends. CDR1 is SGHAT, CDR2 FQNNGV, per germline. The CDR3 covers 15 residues. Written as DNA, the CDR3 is TGTGCCAGCAGCACCGCCCTAGGACCGAACTACGAGCAGTACGTC. Amino acids: CASSTALGPNYEQYV.

This clonotype has just one count. This chain links TRBV6-5 with TRBJ1-2, with 9 bases aligning to TRBD1. CDR3 size: 16 residues. The germline gives CDR1 MNHEY, CDR2 SVGAGI. Trimming cost V 2 bases and J 2 bases; bases outside gene matches: 6. CDR3: CASSYHRQGGNYGYTF. Here the CDR3 DNA reads TGTGCCAGCAGTTACCATCGACAGGGGGGGAACTATGGCTACACCTTC.

This clonotype was detected a few times. This chain uses TRBV14 with TRBJ2-5; D gene ambiguous. The CDR3 loop spans 12 amino acids. CDR1 is SGHDN and CDR2 is FVKESK in the germline V gene. Trimming left V 2 bases short and J 5 bases short, with 6 bases between. The CDR3 DNA sequence: TGTGCCAGCAGCCAAAATTTCGAGACCCAGTACTTC. It codes for CASSQNFETQYF.

This chain connects TRBV10-3 to TRBJ2-2; possible D gene TRBD1, 6 bases. This CDR3 region has 15 residues. The germline CDR1 and CDR2 sequences are ENHRY and SYGVKD. The V and J ends lost 3 bases and 1 base respectively, with 9 bases between them. The CDR3 region is CAISDQTGNTGELFF. CDR3 bases: TGTGCCATCAGTGACCAGACAGGGAACACCGGGGAGCTGTTTTTT.

This clonotype came up a few times. The chain links TRBV6-2 or TRBV6-3 to TRBJ2-3; TRBD2 aligns across 9 bases. The CDR3 is 16 amino acids. Trimming removed 6 bases from V and 2 bases from J; junction bases left unmatched: 9. Germline CDR1 reads MNHEY; CDR2 reads SVGEGT. CDR3 sequence reads: CASRALRGGDTDTQYF. CDR3 in DNA: TGTGCCAGCAGGGCACTGCGGGGGGGGGACACAGATACGCAGTATTTT.